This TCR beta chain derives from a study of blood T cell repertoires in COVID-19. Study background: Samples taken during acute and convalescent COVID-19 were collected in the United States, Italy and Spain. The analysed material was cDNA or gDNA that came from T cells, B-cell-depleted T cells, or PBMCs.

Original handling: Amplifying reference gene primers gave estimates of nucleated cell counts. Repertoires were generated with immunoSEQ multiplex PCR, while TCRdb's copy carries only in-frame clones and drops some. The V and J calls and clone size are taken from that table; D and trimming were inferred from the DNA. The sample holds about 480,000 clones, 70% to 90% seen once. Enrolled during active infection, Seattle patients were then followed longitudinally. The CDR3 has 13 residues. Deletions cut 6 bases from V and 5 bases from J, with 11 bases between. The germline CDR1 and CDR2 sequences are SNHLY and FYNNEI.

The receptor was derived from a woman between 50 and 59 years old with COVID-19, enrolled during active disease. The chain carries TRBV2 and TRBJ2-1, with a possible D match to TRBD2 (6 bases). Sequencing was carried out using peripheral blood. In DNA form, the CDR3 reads TGTGCCAGCAGGGAGGGGCTAAACAATGAGCAGTTCTTC. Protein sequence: CASREGLNNEQFF.